The entry below describes one T cell receptor (beta chain). The antigen is not known. The data were taken from a study of cytomegalovirus exposure and HLA in healthy donors. CDR1 WSHSY and CDR2 SAAADI come from the germline V gene. V trimming: 11 bases; J trimming: 7 bases; junction bases outside the gene matches: 14. There are 14 residues in the CDR3. Study conclusions and caveats: By HLA locus, TCR association rates varied in a later analysis, with DRB1 showing the most and HLA-C the fewest.

Both 60 Vbeta primers and 13 Jbeta primers went into the PCR. This table comes from immunoSEQ multiplex PCR, and its TCRdb copy is limited to in-frame clones, with some not included. This sample yields about 160,000 clones, of which around 76% are seen a single time; about 2.1% belongs to the top ten. The chain employs TRBV10-2 and TRBJ2-7, with 10 nucleotides matching TRBD2. The receptor's source is a female donor in good health and CMV-seronegative. Source material: PBMCs. The CDR3 sequence is CAGGWSGRAGEQYF. CDR3 coding DNA: TGCGCCGGGGGCTGGAGCGGGAGGGCCGGGGAGCAGTACTTC.